This TCR beta chain was recovered during a study of cytomegalovirus exposure and HLA in healthy donors. Broader study findings: Altogether, more than 150 TCR beta chains were recorded as cytomegalovirus-associated. With later analysis, a missense DCLRE1C variant became linked to TCR beta V- and J-gene trimming. The classifier reportedly diagnosed cytomegalovirus status with high specificity and sensitivity.

The CDR3 length is 12 residues. CDR1 and CDR2 from the germline V gene are MDHEN and SYDVKM. V lost 11 bases and J 4 bases, leaving 12 bases between the germline ends. Vbeta (60) and Jbeta (13) primers were used in the PCR. Some clones are missing from TCRdb's copy, which holds only in-frame ones; the method was immunoSEQ multiplex PCR. The sample records under 200,000 clones, roughly 80% being singletons. All donors participated as healthy donors of bone marrow. As to this clone: What it binds is unknown.

The clonotype was recovered from a woman aged 40-49 years in good health and CMV-seropositive. V gene TRBV28 combines with J gene TRBJ1-5, with D possibly being TRBD1 (5 bases). The sequenced sample consisted of PBMCs. The CDR3 DNA reads TGTGCCCACTCGGAGGGGAATCAGCCCCAGCATTTT. Residues: CAHSEGNQPQHF.